These T cell receptor beta chains were read from a single sample in a study of blood T cell repertoires in COVID-19. Generated by immunoSEQ multiplex PCR, the TCRdb table keeps only in-frame clones and is missing some. The repertoire has about 250,000 clones, around 85% of them found once; the top ten carry 0.7% to 1%. The sequencing input was peripheral blood. Receptors originate from a human donor with COVID-19, enrolled during active disease. The donor label of this sample is uncertain. Each CDR3 is given with its conserved first and last residue. The order of the fields is CDR3 length, J gene, V gene, CDR3 protein.

>15|TRBJ1-1|TRBV5-1
CASTKAEDLNTEAFF
>16|TRBJ1-3|TRBV7-9
CASSLQDISSGNTIYF
>14|TRBJ2-7|TRBV2
CASSDWGPAYEQYF
>13|TRBJ1-6|TRBV5-5
CASSLETVSPLHF
>14|TRBJ1-1|TRBV6-5
CASKVPGDNTEAFF
>16|TRBJ2-7|TRBV28
CASSWLTQGASYEQYF
>15|TRBJ2-1|TRBV6-2/TRBV6-3
CASSYVGGAYNEQFF
>16|TRBJ1-1|TRBV6-2/TRBV6-3
CASSSLSVGARTEAFF
>13|TRBJ2-3|TRBV29-1
CSVRGGGTDTQYF
>14|TRBJ2-7|TRBV19
CASSIGGLVNEQYF
>13|TRBJ2-7|TRBV6-6
CASSSQEGYEQYF
>13|TRBJ2-1|TRBV12-2
CASRFDLSQGQFF
>18|TRBJ2-1|TRBV28
CASTLISGTGGNYNEQFF
>15|TRBJ2-3|TRBV27
CASSLSWRGADTQYF
>14|TRBJ2-2|TRBV28
CASSFLLFTGELFF
>12|TRBJ2-1|TRBV3-1/TRBV3-2
CASESRGDEQFF